Presented here are 2 T cell receptor beta chains from one specimen sequenced in a study of cytomegalovirus exposure and HLA in healthy donors. The PCR made use of 60 Vbeta and 13 Jbeta primers. Generated by immunoSEQ multiplex PCR, the TCRdb table keeps only in-frame clones and is missing some. The sample holds about 150,000 clones, approximately 80% seen once. The specimen sequenced was PBMCs. The receptors come from a man aged 25-40 years in good health and CMV-seropositive.

The CDR3 here is CASSVSGGLAKNIQYF. The CDR3 DNA reads as TGTGCCAGCAGCGTAAGTGGGGGGTTGGCCAAAAACATTCAGTACTTC. This rearrangement joins TRBV9 to TRBJ2-4; possible D gene TRBD2, 6 bases. Germline-derived CDR1 and CDR2 are SGDLS and YYNGEE. Trimming removed 1 base at V and 1 base at J, with 12 bases between. The length of the CDR3 is 16 residues. Filled out from reference TRBV9 and TRBJ2-4, the complete variable domain reads DSGVTQTPKHLITATGQRVTLRCSPRSGDLSVYWYQQSLDQGLQFLIQYYNGEERAKGNILERFSAQQFPDLHSELNLSSLELGDSALYFCASSVSGGLAKNIQYFGAGTRLSVL.

The chain has TRBV28 and TRBJ2-1, with D uncertain. V lost 6 bases and J 6 bases, leaving 9 bases between the germline ends. The CDR3 is 12 amino acids. Germline CDR1 and CDR2: MDHEN and SYDVKM. As DNA, the CDR3 is TGTGCCAGCAGCTATGGAGTCAATGAGCAGTTCTTC. Encoded protein: CASSYGVNEQFF.